Listed below are T cell receptor beta chains from one sample, sequenced in a study of T cell responses to AZD1222 COVID-19 vaccine. Here immunoSEQ multiplex PCR was the method, and the copy in TCRdb shows in-frame clones only, minus some. Of approximately 100,000 clones in the sample, 70% to 90% are singletons; the top ten hold about 2.5%. The starting material was peripheral blood, obtained 28 days after the second AZD1222 dose. These receptors were collected from an adult who received the AZD1222 COVID-19 vaccine. Both conserved end residues are part of each CDR3. The D gene is left open where the match is weak. Size values are once, few and many counts, or a class for expanded clones, and some rows have none.

d_gene	j_gene	v_gene	abundance	CDR3nt	CDR3aa
TRBD2	TRBJ2-5	TRBV3-1/TRBV3-2	.	TGTGCCAGCAGCTCACCCGGGACTAGCGGAACCCAGTACTTC	CASSSPGTSGTQYF
TRBD1	TRBJ2-1	TRBV7-9	.	TGTGCCAGCAGCTTCAGGGAGACAGGGACCTACAATGAGCAGTTCTTC	CASSFRETGTYNEQFF
TRBD1	TRBJ2-7	TRBV18	.	TGTGCCAGCTCACTATCCCTCGGGACAGGGGGCTTGGGTAGAAACGAGCAGTACTTC	CASSLSLGTGGLGRNEQYF
TRBD1	TRBJ1-4	TRBV7-9	.	TGTGCCAGCAGCCGGGACAGGGTTGAAAAACTGTTTTTT	CASSRDRVEKLFF
.	TRBJ1-1	TRBV14	.	TGTGCCAGCAGCCAAGAGAAGGAGTGGACGAACACTGAAGCTTTCTTT	CASSQEKEWTNTEAFF
.	TRBJ1-2	TRBV24-1	.	TGTGCCACCAGTGACAACGGGGCAGTTTATGGCTACACCTTC	CATSDNGAVYGYTF
.	TRBJ2-5	TRBV28	.	TGTGCCAGCAGTTCAGGCGGCTCCCAAGAGACCCAGTACTTC	CASSSGGSQETQYF
TRBD1	TRBJ1-5	TRBV28	.	TGTGCCAGCAGGGAATCGGGACAGGGGACTCGTCAGCCCCAGCATTTT	CASRESGQGTRQPQHF
TRBD2	TRBJ2-5	TRBV5-1	.	TGCGCCAGCAGCAACAGCGGGGCAGGGGAGACCCAGTACTTC	CASSNSGAGETQYF
.	TRBJ1-1	TRBV19	once	TGTGCCAGTAGGTCCGGTGAAGCTTTCTTT	CASRSGEAFF
.	TRBJ1-2	TRBV4-1	.	TGCGCCAGCAGCCAAGCTGCAGGGACTGACTATGGCTACACCTTC	CASSQAAGTDYGYTF
TRBD2	TRBJ2-5	TRBV5-5	.	TGTGCCAGCAGCTTGGAGGTCCAGGGAGGGGAAGAGACCCAGTACTTC	CASSLEVQGGEETQYF
.	TRBJ1-3	TRBV28	.	TGTGCCAGCAGGCGAGGGGGGACACTCTCTGGAAACACCATATATTTT	CASRRGGTLSGNTIYF
.	TRBJ1-3	TRBV28	.	TGTGCCAGCAGTCCTCCCTTCCGGCCCTTCTCTGGAAACACCATATATTTT	CASSPPFRPFSGNTIYF
TRBD2	TRBJ2-7	TRBV24-1	.	TGTGCCACCAGTGATATTAGGGAGGGAAGATACGAGCAGTACTTC	CATSDIREGRYEQYF
TRBD1	TRBJ1-4	TRBV28	few	TGTGCCAGCAGCAAACAGGGGGGTGTTGAAAAACTGTTTTTT	CASSKQGGVEKLFF
.	TRBJ1-5	TRBV7-9	.	TGTGCCAGCAGCTTAACAAGAAATCAGCCCCAGCATTTT	CASSLTRNQPQHF